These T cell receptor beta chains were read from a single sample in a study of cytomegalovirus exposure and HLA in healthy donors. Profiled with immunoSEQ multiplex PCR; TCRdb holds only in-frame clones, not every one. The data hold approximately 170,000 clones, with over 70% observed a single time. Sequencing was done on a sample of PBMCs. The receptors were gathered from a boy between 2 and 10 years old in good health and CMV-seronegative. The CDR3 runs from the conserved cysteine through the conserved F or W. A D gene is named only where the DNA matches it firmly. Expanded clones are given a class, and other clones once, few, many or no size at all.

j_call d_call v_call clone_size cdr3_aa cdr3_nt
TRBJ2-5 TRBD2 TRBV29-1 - CSVEDPEREGDETQYF TGCAGCGTTGAAGATCCGGAGCGGGAGGGGGATGAGACCCAGTACTTC
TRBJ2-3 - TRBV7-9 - CASSEGNRGTDTQYF TGTGCCAGCAGCGAGGGTAATAGGGGCACAGATACGCAGTATTTT
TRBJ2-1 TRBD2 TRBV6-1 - CASSELAGSYNEQFF TGTGCCAGCAGTGAGTTAGCGGGGTCCTACAATGAGCAGTTCTTC
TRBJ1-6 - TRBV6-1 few CASSEEGVSPLHF TGTGCCAGCAGTGAAGAAGGGGTTTCACCCCTCCACTTT
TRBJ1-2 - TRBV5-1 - CASSLFLREPTGYGYTF TGCGCCAGCAGCTTGTTCCTGCGCGAACCCACGGGATATGGCTACACCTTC
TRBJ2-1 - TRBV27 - CASSPSPYNEQFF TGTGCCAGCAGTCCCTCTCCCTACAATGAGCAGTTCTTC
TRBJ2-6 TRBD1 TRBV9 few CASSGQGSSGANVLTF TGTGCCAGCAGCGGACAGGGGAGCTCTGGGGCCAACGTCCTGACTTTC
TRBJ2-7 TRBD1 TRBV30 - CAWSGQGGFTYEQYF TGTGCCTGGAGTGGACAGGGGGGGTTTACCTACGAGCAGTACTTC
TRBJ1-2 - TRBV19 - CASSTNGQSFDYGYTF TGTGCCAGTAGTACCAATGGACAGTCATTTGACTATGGCTACACCTTC
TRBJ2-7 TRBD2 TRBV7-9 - CASSPGAGGRDEQYF TGTGCCAGCAGCCCTGGAGCGGGAGGGAGAGACGAGCAGTACTTC
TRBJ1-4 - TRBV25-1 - CASSVTGESNEKLFF TGTGCCAGCAGTGTTACAGGAGAAAGTAATGAAAAACTGTTTTTT
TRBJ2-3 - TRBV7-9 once CASSARGASTDTQYF TGTGCCAGCAGCGCACGGGGGGCGAGCACAGATACGCAGTATTTT
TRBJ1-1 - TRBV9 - CASSAPPAEAFF TGTGCCAGCAGCGCCCCGCCGGCTGAAGCTTTCTTT
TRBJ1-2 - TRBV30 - CAWTPSPFLDYGYTF TGTGCCTGGACTCCCAGTCCATTCCTGGACTATGGCTACACCTTC
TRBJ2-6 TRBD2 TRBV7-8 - CASSFASGRWGANVLTF TGTGCCAGCAGCTTCGCTAGCGGGAGGTGGGGGGCCAACGTCCTGACTTTC
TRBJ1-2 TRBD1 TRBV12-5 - CASGTRDRELSNYGYTF TGTGCTAGTGGAACCCGGGACAGGGAACTCTCTAACTATGGCTACACCTTC
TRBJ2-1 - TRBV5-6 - CASSLEDSYYNEQFF TGTGCCAGCAGCTTGGAGGACTCATACTACAATGAGCAGTTCTTC
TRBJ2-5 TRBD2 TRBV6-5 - CASGGGPGETQYF TGTGCCAGCGGGGGGGGTCCCGGGGAGACCCAGTACTTC
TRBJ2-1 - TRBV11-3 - CASSLTGGGGHYNEQFF TGTGCCAGCAGCTTAACCGGAGGGGGGGGACACTACAATGAGCAGTTCTTC
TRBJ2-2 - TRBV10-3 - CAIRAGDKTGELFF TGTGCCATCAGGGCAGGGGACAAGACCGGGGAGCTGTTTTTT
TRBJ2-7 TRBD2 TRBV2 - CASSLATSGSSYEQYF TGTGCCAGCAGTTTAGCTACTAGCGGGAGTTCCTACGAGCAGTACTTC
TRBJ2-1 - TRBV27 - CASSLGQHNEQFF TGTGCCAGCAGTTTAGGACAACACAATGAGCAGTTCTTC
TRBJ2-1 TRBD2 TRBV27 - CASSKWTSGRAYNEQFF TGTGCCAGCAGTAAGTGGACTAGCGGGAGGGCCTACAATGAGCAGTTCTTC
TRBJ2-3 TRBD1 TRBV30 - CAWSVGDRETDTQYF TGTGCCTGGAGTGTGGGGGACAGGGAGACAGATACGCAGTATTTT
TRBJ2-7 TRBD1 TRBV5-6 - CASSGEGASDYEQYF TGTGCCAGCAGCGGCGAGGGGGCAAGCGACTACGAGCAGTACTTC
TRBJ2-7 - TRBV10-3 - CAISEGSSATYEQYF TGTGCCATCAGTGAAGGTTCTAGCGCTACCTACGAGCAGTACTTC